These 21 T cell receptor beta chains were all obtained from the same sample, sequenced in a study of T cells after yellow fever vaccination. TCRdb called the 5' RACE reads again in MiXCR, with one record for every CDR3 protein. This sample yields hundreds of thousands of distinct CDR3 sequences, of which around 12% are seen a single time; under 15% belongs to the top ten. The sequencing used PBMCs, collected on the day of the yellow fever booster vaccination. These TCRs come from a man in his thirties or forties who received the YFV17D yellow fever vaccine.

The J gene is TRBJ1-6, the V gene TRBV19, with D perhaps TRBD1 (6 bases). The CDR3 is made up of 14 amino acids. Trimming cost V 5 bases and J 6 bases, with 11 bases left between them. Germline V lookup: CDR1 LNHDA, CDR2 SQIVND (reference sequence). CDR3 nucleotide sequence: TGTGCCAGTAGTGTTCGGACAGCTAATTCACCCCTCCACTTT. Amino acids: CASSVRTANSPLHF.

V usage is TRBV12-3 or TRBV12-4 and J usage is TRBJ2-3, with D perhaps matching TRBD1 (5 bases). This CDR3 spans 18 amino acids. CDR3 amino acids: CTLCLFRLREVGPDTQYF. For the CDR3, the DNA is TGTACCCTCTGTTTATTTAGGCTACGAGAGGTGGGGCCAGATACGCAGTATTTT.

The chain combines TRBV5-8 with TRBJ2-1, with D unclear. Germline lookup yields CDR1 SGHTS and CDR2 YDEGEE. CDR3 length equals 10 residues. Trimming shortened V by 0 bases and J by 16 bases, and 8 bases separated the two germline ends. For the CDR3, the DNA is TGTGCCAGCAGCTTGGCCGCATACTTCTTC. It specifies CASSLAAYFF. The full variable domain, completed using reference TRBV5-8 and TRBJ2-1, is EAGVTQSPTHLIKTRGQQATLRCSPISGHTSVYWYQQALGLGLQFLLWYDEGEERNRGNFPPRFSGRQFPNYSSELNVNALELEDSALYLCASSLAAYFFGPGTRLTVL.

The CDR3 here is CASSELAGLQETQYF. Here the CDR3 DNA reads TGTGCCAGCAGTGAACTCGCGGGCCTCCAAGAGACCCAGTACTTC. The chain has TRBV6-1 and TRBJ2-5; perhaps TRBD2 as D (5 bases). Deletions cut 2 bases from V and 1 base from J, with 11 bases between. Germline CDR1 MNHNS, CDR2 SASEGT. The CDR3 contains 15 residues.

In its sample, this clonotype was seen a few times. The chain employs TRBV9 and TRBJ2-5; no firm D call. CDR3 length: 12 amino acids. Germline loops: CDR1 SGDLS, CDR2 YYNGEE. V lost 1 base and J lost 3, with 4 bases in between. CDR3 sequence (DNA): TGTGCCAGCAGCGTAAATGAAGAGACCCAGTACTTC. This gives the protein CASSVNEETQYF.

This sequence joins TRBV25-1 and TRBJ2-1; no clear D gene. Germline CDR1 reads MGHDK; CDR2 reads SYGVNS. V dropped 1 base and J dropped 6 bases, with 7 bases sitting between them. The CDR3 contains 13 residues. The CDR3 coding sequence is TGTGCCAGCAGTGAATCAACTCGCAATGAGCAGTTCTTC. It specifies CASSESTRNEQFF.

The chain employs TRBV27 and TRBJ2-1; the D call may be TRBD1 or TRBD2 (6 bases each). CDR1 and CDR2 (germline): MNHEY, SMNVEV (reference sequence). This CDR3 comprises 13 residues. Between the trimmed V and J ends, which lost 5 bases and 9 bases, there was a span of 14 bases. Here the CDR3 reads CASSPLQGGEQFF. CDR3 nucleotide sequence: TGTGCCAGCAGTCCCTTACAGGGAGGTGAGCAGTTCTTC.

The chain uses TRBV20-1 and TRBJ2-3; 8 nucleotides match TRBD2. The CDR3 runs 18 residues. V lost 3 bases to trimming and J lost 3 bases; unmatched junction nucleotides: 17. CDR1 DFQATT and CDR2 SNEGSKA come from the germline V gene (reference sequence). In DNA, the CDR3 is TGCAGTGCTAGGATTGCGGGGGGCAAAAATAGCGGGACAGATACGCAGTATTTT. This sequence encodes CSARIAGGKNSGTDTQYF.

The V and J genes are TRBV9 and TRBJ2-1, with no clear D. Trimming removed 4 bases from V and 4 bases from J, with 6 bases in between. CDR1 is SGDLS and CDR2 is YYNGEE in the germline V gene. CDR3 length equals 12 residues. CDR3 sequence: CASSTEYNEQFF. DNA of the CDR3: TGTGCCAGCAGCACGGAGTACAATGAGCAGTTCTTC.

This clonotype was recorded a few times. This sequence joins TRBV24-1 and TRBJ2-7, with D unresolved. The CDR3 totals 13 residues. V was clipped by 4 bases and J by 5 bases, with 11 bases between them. Germline CDR1 and CDR2: KGHDR and SFDVKD. The CDR3 reads CATSEGFSHEQYF. Here the CDR3 DNA reads TGTGCCACCAGTGAAGGGTTTAGCCACGAGCAGTACTTC.

The chain is built from TRBV5-1 and TRBJ1-1; D gene ambiguous. The V and J ends lost 4 bases and 8 bases respectively, with 21 bases between them. Germline CDR1 reads SGHRS; CDR2 reads YFSETQ. The CDR3 is made up of 15 amino acids. The CDR3 nucleotides read TGCGCCAGCAGCCGGGCGGGTACAACTGAACGGGAAGCTTTCTTT. Translation: CASSRAGTTEREAFF.

Comment on this clonotype: Sequence at one end of the junction differs from germline and may be a read error. This chain joins TRBV20-1 and TRBJ2-5; 11 nucleotides line up with TRBD1. Germline V gene lookup returns CDR1 DFQATT and CDR2 SNEGSKA (reference sequence). This CDR3 comprises 16 residues. CDR3 loop: CCANFLGQGASETQYF. DNA of the CDR3: TGCTGTGCTAACTTCCTCGGACAGGGGGCGAGTGAGACCCAGTACTTC.

There are a few counts of this clonotype. The chain couples TRBV4-3 to TRBJ2-2, with D perhaps matching TRBD1 (5 bases). This CDR3 spans 15 amino acids. Germline V gives CDR1 LGHNA, CDR2 YSLEER. V lost 0 bases, J lost 0 bases, and 5 bases lay in between. Here the CDR3 reads CASSQDRANTGELFF. The CDR3 nucleotides are TGCGCCAGCAGCCAAGACAGGGCGAACACCGGGGAGCTGTTTTTT.

This clonotype was detected a few times. J is TRBJ2-2 and V is TRBV5-1; 14 bases line up with TRBD2. V was clipped by 4 bases and J by 4 bases; unmatched bases: 3. This CDR3 spans 16 amino acids. Germline V CDR1 and CDR2: SGHRS, YFSETQ. CDR3 region: CASSAGTSGSTGELFF. The CDR3 DNA is TGCGCCAGCAGCGCCGGGACTAGCGGGAGCACCGGGGAGCTGTTTTTT. Together with reference TRBV5-1 and TRBJ2-2, the CDR3 gives the full variable domain: KAGVTQTPRYLIKTRGQQVTLSCSPISGHRSVSWYQQTPGQGLQFLFEYFSETQRNKGNFPGRFSGRQFSNSRSEMNVSTLELGDSALYLCASSAGTSGSTGELFFGEGSRLTVL.

The chain has TRBV20-1 and TRBJ2-2, with a possible D match to TRBD1 (5 bases). Trimming pared 1 base from V and 6 bases from J, leaving 12 bases between. Germline V gene data show CDR1 as DFQATT and CDR2 as SNEGSKA (reference sequence). The CDR3 is 14 residues long. The CDR3 sequence is CSARGALGPGELFF. The CDR3, as DNA: TGCAGTGCTAGAGGCGCGTTGGGGCCCGGGGAGCTGTTTTTT.

This clonotype has a handful of counts. The chain is built from TRBV5-1 and TRBJ2-2; D is ambiguous. The V gene's germline CDR1 is SGHRS and CDR2 YFSETQ. The CDR3 consists of 13 residues. The V gene lost 6 bases and the J gene lost 3 bases, with 9 bases spanning the gap. The CDR3 DNA reads as TGCGCCAGCATGGAGACTTACACCGGGGAGCTGTTTTTT. Its protein product is CASMETYTGELFF.

The table lists this clonotype with a few counts. J is TRBJ2-5 and V is TRBV7-9, with TRBD2 matching over 7 bases. The trim removed 0 bases at V and 4 bases at J, leaving 8 bases unmatched. Germline CDR1 reads SEHNR; CDR2 reads FQNEAQ (reference sequence). The CDR3 loop spans 16 amino acids. The CDR3 loop is CASSLAGGPTRETQYF. The CDR3 DNA is TGTGCCAGCAGCTTAGCGGGAGGGCCGACCCGAGAGACCCAGTACTTC.

This clonotype turned up a few times. V gene TRBV15 combines with J gene TRBJ2-1; 10 bases are shared with TRBD2. Germline V gene sequence: CDR1 LNHNV, CDR2 YYDKDF (reference sequence). This CDR3 spans 18 amino acids. After removal of 0 bases from V and 7 bases from J, the junction contained 12 bases not matched to a gene. The CDR3 nucleotides read TGTGCCACCAGCAGAGACCTCCCGGGAGCGGGAGGGGTGAATGAGCAGTTCTTC. Protein product: CATSRDLPGAGGVNEQFF.

The chain joins TRBV6-5 to TRBJ1-2, with D hard to call. The CDR3 totals 13 residues. V was pared by 0 bases and J by 6 bases, with 8 bases between. Germline V gene data show CDR1 as MNHEY and CDR2 as SVGAGI. The CDR3 sequence: CASSYSTRDGYTF. In nucleotides, the CDR3 is TGTGCCAGCAGTTACTCGACCAGAGATGGCTACACCTTC.

This CDR3 is CASSLSSAWHNEQFF. CDR3 DNA sequence: TGCGCCAGCAGCTTGTCTAGCGCTTGGCACAATGAGCAGTTCTTC. The rearrangement joins TRBV5-1 to TRBJ2-1, with TRBD2 as a possible D gene (6 bases). The CDR3 has 15 amino acids. CDR1 is SGHRS and CDR2 is YFSETQ in the germline V gene. Between the trimmed V and J ends, which lost 1 base and 5 bases, there was a span of 13 bases.

The rearrangement joins TRBV4-2 to TRBJ1-2; tentative D call: TRBD1 (6 bases). V lost 0 bases and J lost 8, with 19 bases in between. The CDR3 has 16 residues. Germline assignment: CDR1 LGHNA and CDR2 YNFKEQ. The chain's CDR3 is CASSQDIGMGTYGYTF. CDR3 bases: TGTGCCAGCAGCCAAGATATTGGTATGGGGACATACGGCTACACCTTC.